These 20 T cell receptor beta chains share one sample of origin, sequenced in a study of cytomegalovirus exposure and HLA in healthy donors. Primers included in the PCR were 60 Vbeta and 13 Jbeta primers. Measured with immunoSEQ multiplex PCR; TCRdb has only the in-frame clones, and not every one. Seen here are about 90,000 clones, roughly 76% observed once, and the top ten hold under 20%. The sequencing input was PBMCs. Receptors originate from a woman aged 55-69 years in good health and CMV-seropositive.

The chain links TRBV9 to TRBJ2-7; a weak D match, TRBD1 (6 bases). V was trimmed by 2 bases and J by 5 bases, leaving 14 bases between them. The germline V gene has CDR1 SGDLS and CDR2 YYNGEE. The CDR3 runs 14 residues. The CDR3 is CASSVAPRGHEQYF. The DNA for the CDR3 is TGTGCCAGCAGCGTCGCACCCAGGGGCCACGAGCAGTACTTC.

The chain has TRBV4-1 and TRBJ1-2, with D hard to call. The V end lost 0 bases, the J end lost 8 bases, and 10 bases lay between the germline ends. The CDR3 is 13 residues long. Germline assignment: CDR1 MGHRA and CDR2 YSYEKL. The CDR3 region is CASSQDGPVGYTF. The CDR3 nucleotides are TGCGCCAGCAGCCAAGATGGCCCAGTAGGCTACACCTTC.

The chain carries TRBV5-6 and TRBJ2-5, with a tentative D call TRBD2 (6 bases). CDR3 length: 16 residues. In germline, CDR1 is SGHDT, CDR2 YYEEEE. The V and J ends lost 0 bases and 11 bases respectively, with 23 bases between them. CDR3 sequence: CASSLEALREAREQYF. CDR3 DNA sequence: TGTGCCAGCAGCTTGGAGGCGTTGCGGGAAGCCAGGGAGCAGTACTTC.

This clone was seen more than once but under ten times. The chain carries TRBV9 and TRBJ2-4; D is undetermined. Trimming took 0 bases from V and 4 from J, leaving 11 bases between them. Germline lookup yields CDR1 SGDLS and CDR2 YYNGEE. The CDR3 is made up of 15 amino acids. DNA of the CDR3: TGTGCCAGCAGCGTAGGCCCGGAGAATAAAAACATTCAGTACTTC. Its protein is CASSVGPENKNIQYF.

The chain recombines TRBV27 with TRBJ1-2, with D possibly TRBD1 on 5 matching bases. V lost 3 bases to trimming and J lost 4 bases, with 12 bases between them. The CDR3 covers 14 residues. The germline gives CDR1 MNHEY, CDR2 SMNVEV (reference sequence). CDR3 loop: CASSFRGSLYGYTF. CDR3 in DNA: TGTGCCAGCAGTTTTCGGGGGAGCCTCTATGGCTACACCTTC.

This chain connects TRBV19 to TRBJ2-1, with 8 bases that match TRBD1. V dropped 8 bases and J dropped 7; count of bases not matched to a gene: 10. Germline loops: CDR1 LNHDA, CDR2 SQIVND (reference sequence). The CDR3 length is 14 residues. CDR3 amino acids: CASHRDRLGNEQFF. The CDR3 nucleotides read TGTGCCAGTCACCGGGACAGGCTTGGGAATGAGCAGTTCTTC.

The chain joins TRBV19 to TRBJ2-1; TRBD2 matches at 7 bases. The germline V gene has CDR1 LNHDA and CDR2 SQIVND (reference sequence). The ends lost 1 base at V and 6 bases at J; junction bases unmatched: 6. The CDR3 is made up of 15 amino acids. CDR3 DNA sequence: TGTGCCAGTAGTATAGTAGGACTAGGGCGCAATGAGCAGTTCTTC. This codes for CASSIVGLGRNEQFF.

The V and J genes are TRBV30 and TRBJ2-1; 7 bases fit TRBD2. CDR1 and CDR2 from the germline V gene are GTSNPN and SVGIG (reference sequence). V was pared by 8 bases and J by 5 bases, with 3 bases of the junction left unmatched. The length of the CDR3 is 11 residues. CDR3 residues: CAVSGNNEQFF. The CDR3, as DNA: TGTGCCGTCAGCGGGAACAATGAGCAGTTCTTC. The variable domain in full, with the rest retrieved from reference TRBV30 and TRBJ2-1, is SQTIHQWPATLVQPVGSPLSLECTVEGTSNPNLYWYRQAAGRGLQLLFYSVGIGQISSEVPQNLSASRPQDRQFILSSKKLLLSDSGFYLCAVSGNNEQFFGPGTRLTVL.

V gene TRBV6-5 combines with J gene TRBJ1-2; D might be TRBD1 (5 bases). The ends were cut back, 6 bases at V and 3 bases at J, with 11 bases in the middle. From germline, CDR1 is MNHEY and CDR2 SVGAGI. The CDR3 has 13 residues. CDR3 protein: CASSGGGYYGYTF. The CDR3 coding sequence is TGTGCCAGCAGCGGCGGGGGGTACTATGGCTACACCTTC.

The genes are TRBV28 and TRBJ2-7; 9 bases are shared with TRBD2. In germline, CDR1 is MDHEN, CDR2 SYDVKM. J gave up 4 bases and V 4 bases, and 5 bases lay outside the gene matches. The CDR3 runs to 14 residues. The CDR3 DNA sequence: TGTGCCAGCAGTTACCGACTAGCGGATTACGAGCAGTACTTC. It yields the protein CASSYRLADYEQYF.

The J gene is TRBJ1-2, the V gene TRBV19; D remains ambiguous. The CDR3 totals 13 residues. Trimming took 5 bases from V and 4 from J, leaving 11 bases between them. Looked up from germline, CDR1 is LNHDA and CDR2 is SQIVND (reference sequence). The CDR3 is CASSVGGTYGYTF. The DNA of the CDR3 is TGTGCCAGTAGTGTCGGCGGAACCTATGGCTACACCTTC.

This clone has more than one count but fewer than ten. This rearrangement joins TRBV10-2 to TRBJ1-1, with D maybe TRBD1 (6 bases). Trimming took 7 bases from V and 6 from J, leaving 18 bases between them. CDR3 length: 14 residues. The germline V gene encodes CDR1 WSHSY and CDR2 SAAADI. In DNA, the CDR3 is TGCGCCAGCACCGATAAAGGGGGGGGCCCTGAAGCTTTCTTT. It is translated as CASTDKGGGPEAFF.

Notes on this clone: This sample also contains other DNA sequences that code for the same CDR3. This sequence joins TRBV6-5 and TRBJ2-1; 7 nucleotides agree with TRBD1. The germline V gene has CDR1 MNHEY and CDR2 SVGAGI. The CDR3 contains 15 residues. J was trimmed by 0 bases and V by 2 bases; bases with no gene match: 1. This chain's CDR3 is CASSYGTVSYNEQFF. The CDR3 nucleotides read TGTGCCAGCAGTTACGGGACAGTCTCCTACAATGAGCAGTTCTTC.

The CDR3 here is CAWTGGYTEAFF. DNA for the CDR3: TGTGCCTGGACAGGGGGCTACACTGAAGCTTTCTTT. The chain joins TRBV30 to TRBJ1-1, with 8 bases identical to TRBD1. The trim removed 4 bases at V and 3 bases at J, leaving 1 base unmatched. CDR1 GTSNPN and CDR2 SVGIG come from the germline V gene (reference sequence). The CDR3 has 12 residues.

Comments on this clone: A junction boundary mismatches the germline segment, possibly from a read error. This chain uses TRBV15 with TRBJ1-1, with unresolved D. The CDR3 is made up of 13 amino acids. The germline CDR1 and CDR2 sequences are LNHNV and YYDKDF (reference sequence). The CDR3 DNA sequence: TGTGCCACCAGGAGAGACCGAGACACTGAAGCTTTCTTT. This translates into CATRRDRDTEAFF.

The rearrangement links TRBV1 to TRBJ2-7; the D call TRBD2 from the table was never checked on the DNA. TRBV1 is given as a pseudogene. The CDR3 consists of 14 residues. The CDR3 DNA reads as TGCACCAGCAGCCACCGGCGGCATCCGGACGAGCAGTACTTC. Its translation: CTSSHRRHPDEQYF.

CDR3 DNA sequence: TGTGCCAGCAACCTCGGGAGTAGGAACGAAAAACTGTTTTTT. It codes for CASNLGSRNEKLFF. The chain recombines TRBV7-9 with TRBJ1-4; the D is unclear. The CDR3 loop spans 14 amino acids. V lost 7 bases and J lost 8, with 17 bases in between. The V gene's germline CDR1 is SEHNR and CDR2 FQNEAQ (reference sequence).

V usage is TRBV19 and J usage is TRBJ2-1, with 10 nucleotides matching TRBD1. V lost 9 bases, J lost 0 bases, and 5 bases stayed unmatched. The CDR3 runs to 15 residues. Germline V gene sequence: CDR1 LNHDA, CDR2 SQIVND (reference sequence). CDR3 amino acids: CASGQGVNSYNEQFF. DNA for the CDR3: TGTGCCAGCGGACAGGGGGTGAACTCCTACAATGAGCAGTTCTTC. Looking up the rest from reference TRBV19 and TRBJ2-1 gives the full variable domain: DGGITQSPKYLFRKEGQNVTLSCEQNLNHDAMYWYRQDPGQGLRLIYYSQIVNDFQKGDIAEGYSVSREKKESFPLTVTSAQKNPTAFYLCASGQGVNSYNEQFFGPGTRLTVL.

This chain links TRBV27 with TRBJ1-2, with D maybe TRBD1 (6 bases). Germline V gene lookup returns CDR1 MNHEY and CDR2 SMNVEV (reference sequence). Trimming pared 5 bases from V and 5 bases from J, leaving 18 bases between. The CDR3 runs 15 residues. The CDR3 DNA reads TGTGCCAGCAGTATTACAGGGAGGGTAGTTTATGGCTACACCTTC. This codes for CASSITGRVVYGYTF.

This chain connects TRBV5-4 to TRBJ2-2, with 11 bases that match TRBD2. The ends lost 4 bases at V and 5 bases at J; junction bases unmatched: 7. Germline V lookup: CDR1 SGHNT, CDR2 YYREEE (reference sequence). The CDR3 spans 16 residues. CDR3 protein: CASSVTSGSRTGELFF. The CDR3 nucleotides read TGTGCCAGCAGCGTTACTAGCGGGAGCCGGACCGGGGAGCTGTTTTTT.